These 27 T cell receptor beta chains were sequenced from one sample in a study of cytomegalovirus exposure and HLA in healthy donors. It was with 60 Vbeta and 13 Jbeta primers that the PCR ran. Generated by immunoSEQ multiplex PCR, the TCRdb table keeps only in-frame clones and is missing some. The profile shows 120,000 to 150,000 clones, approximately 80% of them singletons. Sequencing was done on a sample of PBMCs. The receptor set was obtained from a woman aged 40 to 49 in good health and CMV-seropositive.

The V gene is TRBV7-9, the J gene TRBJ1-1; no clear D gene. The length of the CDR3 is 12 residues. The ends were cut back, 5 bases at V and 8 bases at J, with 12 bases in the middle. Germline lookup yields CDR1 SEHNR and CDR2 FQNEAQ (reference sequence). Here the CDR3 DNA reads TGTGCCAGCAGCCCAATATTCCAGGAAGCTTTCTTT. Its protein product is CASSPIFQEAFF.

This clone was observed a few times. The CDR3 bases are TGCGCCAGCAGCTTGCCCCGGACAGGCCGGGGAGGCTACACCTTC. This gives the protein CASSLPRTGRGGYTF. J is TRBJ1-2 and V is TRBV5-1; 7 nucleotides match TRBD1. CDR1 SGHRS and CDR2 YFSETQ come from the germline V gene. J lost 8 bases, V lost 1 base, and 11 bases had no gene match. This CDR3 contains 15 residues. Full variable domain (missing parts from reference TRBV5-1 and TRBJ1-2): KAGVTQTPRYLIKTRGQQVTLSCSPISGHRSVSWYQQTPGQGLQFLFEYFSETQRNKGNFPGRFSGRQFSNSRSEMNVSTLELGDSALYLCASSLPRTGRGGYTFGSGTRLTVV.

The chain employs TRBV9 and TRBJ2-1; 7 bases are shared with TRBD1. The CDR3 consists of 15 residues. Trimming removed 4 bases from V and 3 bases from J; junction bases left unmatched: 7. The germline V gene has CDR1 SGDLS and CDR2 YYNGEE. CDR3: CASSNRDSLYNEQFF. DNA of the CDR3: TGTGCCAGCAGCAACCGGGACAGTCTCTACAATGAGCAGTTCTTC. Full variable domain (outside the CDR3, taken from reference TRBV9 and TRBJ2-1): DSGVTQTPKHLITATGQRVTLRCSPRSGDLSVYWYQQSLDQGLQFLIQYYNGEERAKGNILERFSAQQFPDLHSELNLSSLELGDSALYFCASSNRDSLYNEQFFGPGTRLTVL.

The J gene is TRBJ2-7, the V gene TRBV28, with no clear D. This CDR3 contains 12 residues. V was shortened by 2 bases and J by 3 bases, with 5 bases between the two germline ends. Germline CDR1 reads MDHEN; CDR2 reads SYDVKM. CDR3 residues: CASSLQVYEQYF. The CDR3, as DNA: TGTGCCAGCAGTTTACAGGTCTACGAGCAGTACTTC.

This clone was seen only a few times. In nucleotides, the CDR3 is TGCGCCAGCAGCTTGGAACCTAGCGGGATCAACACCGGGGAGCTGTTTTTT. Its translation: CASSLEPSGINTGELFF. The V gene is TRBV5-1, the J gene TRBJ2-2; 9 bases fit TRBD2. This CDR3 region has 17 residues. J was trimmed by 2 bases and V by 0 bases; bases with no gene match: 5. The germline CDR1 and CDR2 sequences are SGHRS and YFSETQ.

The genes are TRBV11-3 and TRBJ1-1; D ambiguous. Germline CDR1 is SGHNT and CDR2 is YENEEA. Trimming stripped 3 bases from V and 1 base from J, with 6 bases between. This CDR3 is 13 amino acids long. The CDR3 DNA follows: TGTGCCAGCAGCTTGGGGAGGAACACTGAAGCTTTCTTT. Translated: CASSLGRNTEAFF.

The CDR3, as DNA: TGCGCCAGCAGCCCCCAGGGGGGCGGAGGCTATGGCTACACCTTC. Translated, it gives CASSPQGGGGYGYTF. The V call is TRBV5-1, the J call TRBJ1-2; 7 nucleotides line up with TRBD1. J lost 4 bases, V lost 4 bases, and 10 bases had no gene match. Germline loops: CDR1 SGHRS, CDR2 YFSETQ. The CDR3 totals 15 residues.

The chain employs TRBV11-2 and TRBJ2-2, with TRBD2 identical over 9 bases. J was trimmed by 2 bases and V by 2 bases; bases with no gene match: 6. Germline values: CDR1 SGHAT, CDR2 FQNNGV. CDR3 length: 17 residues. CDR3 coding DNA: TGTGCCAGCAGCTTAATCGCGGGAGGGATCAACACCGGGGAGCTGTTTTTT. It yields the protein CASSLIAGGINTGELFF.

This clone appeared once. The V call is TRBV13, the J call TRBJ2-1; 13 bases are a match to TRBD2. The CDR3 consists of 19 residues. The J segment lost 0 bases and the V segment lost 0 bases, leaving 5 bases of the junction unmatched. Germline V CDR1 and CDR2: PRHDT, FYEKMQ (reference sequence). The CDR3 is CASSLGRTSGSRSYNEQFF. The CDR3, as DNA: TGTGCCAGCAGCTTAGGCCGGACTAGCGGGAGTCGCTCCTACAATGAGCAGTTCTTC.

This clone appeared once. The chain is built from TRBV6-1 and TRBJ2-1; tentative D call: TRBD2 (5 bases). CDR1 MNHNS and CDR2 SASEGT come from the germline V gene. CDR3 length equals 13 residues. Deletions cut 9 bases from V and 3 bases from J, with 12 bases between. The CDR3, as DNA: TGTGCCAGTGGACTTCGATTCTACAATGAGCAGTTCTTC. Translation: CASGLRFYNEQFF.

The CDR3 DNA reads TGTGCCAGCAGTTTCCCGGACGGGGTTGGCTACACCTTC. Translating gives CASSFPDGVGYTF. This rearrangement joins TRBV27 to TRBJ1-2; D gene unclear. The CDR3 consists of 13 residues. V gave up 3 bases and J gave up 7 bases, with 12 bases separating them. Germline V gene data show CDR1 as MNHEY and CDR2 as SMNVEV (reference sequence).

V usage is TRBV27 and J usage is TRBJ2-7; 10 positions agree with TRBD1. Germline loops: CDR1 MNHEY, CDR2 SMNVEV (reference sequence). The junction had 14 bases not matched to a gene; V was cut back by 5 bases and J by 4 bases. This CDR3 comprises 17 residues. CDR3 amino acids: CASSKRPVGTGEYEQYF. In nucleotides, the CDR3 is TGTGCCAGCAGTAAACGCCCAGTGGGGACAGGGGAGTACGAGCAGTACTTC.

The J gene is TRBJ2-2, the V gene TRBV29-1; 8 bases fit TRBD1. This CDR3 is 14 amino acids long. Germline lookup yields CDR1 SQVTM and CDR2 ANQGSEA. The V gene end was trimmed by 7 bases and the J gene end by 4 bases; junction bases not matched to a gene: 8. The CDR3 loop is CSAAGQAFTGELFF. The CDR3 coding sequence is TGCAGCGCCGCGGGACAGGCTTTCACCGGGGAGCTGTTTTTT.

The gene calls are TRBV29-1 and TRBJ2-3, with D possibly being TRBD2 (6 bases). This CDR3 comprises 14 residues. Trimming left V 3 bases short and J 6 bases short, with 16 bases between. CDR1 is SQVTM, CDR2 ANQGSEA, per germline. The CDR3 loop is CSVDLAGRIDTQYF. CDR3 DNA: TGCAGCGTTGACTTGGCAGGGAGGATCGATACGCAGTATTTT.

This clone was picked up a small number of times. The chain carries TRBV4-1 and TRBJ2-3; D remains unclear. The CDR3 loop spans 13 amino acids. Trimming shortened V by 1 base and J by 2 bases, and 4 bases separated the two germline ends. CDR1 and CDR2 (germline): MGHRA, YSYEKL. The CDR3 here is CASSQVDTDTQYF. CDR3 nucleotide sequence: TGCGCCAGCAGCCAAGTAGACACAGATACGCAGTATTTT.

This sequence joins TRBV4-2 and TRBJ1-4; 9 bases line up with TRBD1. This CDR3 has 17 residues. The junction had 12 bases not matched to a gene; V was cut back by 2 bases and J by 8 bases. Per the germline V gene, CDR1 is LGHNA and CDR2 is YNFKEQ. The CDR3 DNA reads TGTGCCAGCAGCCAAACCGGGACAGGGAAAATTGGGGAAAAACTGTTTTTT. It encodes CASSQTGTGKIGEKLFF.

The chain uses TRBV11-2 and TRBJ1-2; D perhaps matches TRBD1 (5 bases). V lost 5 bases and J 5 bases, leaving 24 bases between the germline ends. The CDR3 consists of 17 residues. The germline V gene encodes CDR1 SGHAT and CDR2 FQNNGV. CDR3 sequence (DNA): TGTGCCAGCAGCCACTATCCGGGACTCCCTAAATCTTATGGCTACACCTTC. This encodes CASSHYPGLPKSYGYTF.

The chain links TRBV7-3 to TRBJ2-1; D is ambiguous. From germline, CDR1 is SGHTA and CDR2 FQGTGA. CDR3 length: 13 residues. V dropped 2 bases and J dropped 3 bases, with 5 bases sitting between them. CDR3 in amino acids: CASSLGFYNEQFF. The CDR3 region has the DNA TGTGCCAGCAGCTTAGGCTTCTACAATGAGCAGTTCTTC.

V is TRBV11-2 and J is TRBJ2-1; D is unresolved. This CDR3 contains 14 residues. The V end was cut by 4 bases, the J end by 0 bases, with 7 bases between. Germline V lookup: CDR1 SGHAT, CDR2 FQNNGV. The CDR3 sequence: CASSSQSSYNEQFF. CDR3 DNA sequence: TGTGCCAGCAGCTCACAGAGCTCCTACAATGAGCAGTTCTTC.

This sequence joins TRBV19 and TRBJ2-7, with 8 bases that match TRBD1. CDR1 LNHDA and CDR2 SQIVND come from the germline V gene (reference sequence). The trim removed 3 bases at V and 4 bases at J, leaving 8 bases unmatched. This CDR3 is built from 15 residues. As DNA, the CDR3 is TGTGCCAGTAGTATCCAGACGGACAGGGCGTACGAGCAGTACTTC. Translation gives CASSIQTDRAYEQYF.

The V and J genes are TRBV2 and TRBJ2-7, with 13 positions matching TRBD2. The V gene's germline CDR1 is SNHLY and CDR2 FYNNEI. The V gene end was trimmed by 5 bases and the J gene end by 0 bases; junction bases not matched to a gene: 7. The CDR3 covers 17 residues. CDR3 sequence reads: CASSWGLAGSSSYEQYF. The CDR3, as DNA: TGTGCCAGCAGTTGGGGACTAGCGGGGTCTAGCTCCTACGAGCAGTACTTC.

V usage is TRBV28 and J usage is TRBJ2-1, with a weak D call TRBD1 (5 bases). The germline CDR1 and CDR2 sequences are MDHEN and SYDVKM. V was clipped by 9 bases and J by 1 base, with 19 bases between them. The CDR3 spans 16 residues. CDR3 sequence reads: CASSPGMGGSYNEQFF. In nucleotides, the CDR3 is TGTGCCAGTTCCCCAGGGATGGGTGGATCCTACAATGAGCAGTTCTTC. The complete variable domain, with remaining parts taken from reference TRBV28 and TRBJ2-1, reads DVKVTQSSRYLVKRTGEKVFLECVQDMDHENMFWYRQDPGLGLRLIYFSYDVKMKEKGDIPEGYSVSREKKERFSLILESASTNQTSMYLCASSPGMGGSYNEQFFGPGTRLTVL.

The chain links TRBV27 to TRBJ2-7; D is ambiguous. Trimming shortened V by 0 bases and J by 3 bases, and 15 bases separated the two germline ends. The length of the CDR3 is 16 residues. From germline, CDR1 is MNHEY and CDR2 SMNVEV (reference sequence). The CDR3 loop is CASSLSAGEKDYEQYF. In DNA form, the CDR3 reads TGTGCCAGCAGTTTATCGGCAGGCGAGAAAGACTACGAGCAGTACTTC.

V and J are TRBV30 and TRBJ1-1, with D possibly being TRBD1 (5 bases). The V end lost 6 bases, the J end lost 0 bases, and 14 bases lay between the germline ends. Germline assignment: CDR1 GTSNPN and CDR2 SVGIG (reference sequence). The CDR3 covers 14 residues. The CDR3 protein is CACQDSPMNTEAFF. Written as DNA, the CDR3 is TGTGCCTGCCAAGACAGCCCAATGAACACTGAAGCTTTCTTT. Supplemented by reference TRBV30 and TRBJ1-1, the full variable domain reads SQTIHQWPATLVQPVGSPLSLECTVEGTSNPNLYWYRQAAGRGLQLLFYSVGIGQISSEVPQNLSASRPQDRQFILSSKKLLLSDSGFYLCACQDSPMNTEAFFGQGTRLTVV.

This CDR3 reads CSARRGSTYEQYF. Here the CDR3 DNA reads TGCAGCGCTCGTAGGGGGAGTACCTACGAGCAGTACTTC. The V and J genes are TRBV29-1 and TRBJ2-7, with TRBD1 as a possible D gene (6 bases). V gave up 7 bases and J gave up 2 bases, with 15 bases separating them. The CDR3 is 13 residues long. The V gene's germline CDR1 is SQVTM and CDR2 ANQGSEA.

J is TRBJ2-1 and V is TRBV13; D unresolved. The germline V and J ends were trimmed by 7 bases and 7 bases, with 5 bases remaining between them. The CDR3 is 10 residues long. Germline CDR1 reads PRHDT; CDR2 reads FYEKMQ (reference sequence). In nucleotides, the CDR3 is TGTGCCAGCAACGGGAATGAGCAGTTCTTC. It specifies CASNGNEQFF.

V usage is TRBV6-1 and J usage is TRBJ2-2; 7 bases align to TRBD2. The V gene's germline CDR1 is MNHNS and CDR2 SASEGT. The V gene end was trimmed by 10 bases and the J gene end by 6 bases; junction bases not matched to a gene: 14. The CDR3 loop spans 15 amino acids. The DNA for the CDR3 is TGTGCCACCCCGTTGTTGCCGGGAGGTCCCGGGGAGCTGTTTTTT. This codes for CATPLLPGGPGELFF.